This T cell receptor beta chain was identified in a study of blood T cell repertoires in COVID-19. In the original processing: From reference gene primer amplification, estimates of nucleated cell counts were derived. The method was immunoSEQ multiplex PCR; TCRdb's version includes in-frame clones alone and lacks a portion of them. That table furnishes V, J and clone size, whereas the DNA furnished D and trimming. The data show 300,000 to 400,000 clones, about 87% seen once. V lost 3 bases to trimming and J lost 4 bases; unmatched junction nucleotides: 3. CDR3 length: 13 amino acids. Germline CDR1 reads SGHDT; CDR2 reads YYEEEE. Living in 24 US areas, the participants were between about 18 and 100 years of age. The study assigned cohorts using participant-reported clinical history. The study counted Cohort 3 donors as recovered given two negative PCRs, clearance, or symptom resolution.

This rearrangement joins TRBV5-6 to TRBJ1-2, with 7 bases identical to TRBD1. Material: PBMCs or T cells enriched from blood (not recorded which). The TCR comes from a young man who had recovered from COVID-19. DNA for the CDR3: TGTGCCAGCAGCTCAGGGACAGTCTATGGCTACACCTTC. Encoded protein: CASSSGTVYGYTF.